This section outlines one T cell receptor (beta chain) sequence together with its context. What it binds is not known. The data are from a study of CD8 T cells in ankylosing spondylitis. The CDR3 length is 15 residues. V was pared by 4 bases and J by 7 bases, with 12 bases of the junction left unmatched. Germline CDR1 is SGHRS and CDR2 is YFSETQ. TCRdb re-called the 5' RACE reads with MiXCR, one entry per CDR3 protein. The sample yields over 700,000 distinct CDR3 sequences, under 20% seen once. Points from the study as a whole: What appeared characteristic of ankylosing spondylitis blood was a TCR beta motif of under 10 highly homologous variants.

The receptor comes from a male donor with ankylosing spondylitis. Sequenced: blood, either unsorted or a sorted T cell fraction (not recorded which). The chain carries TRBV5-1 and TRBJ2-7, with 9 nucleotides matching TRBD1. CDR3 loop: CASSPGGTGRGEQYF. DNA for the CDR3: TGCGCCAGCAGCCCTGGAGGGACAGGGCGAGGGGAGCAGTACTTC.